One and the same sample provided the 30 T cell receptor beta chains below, sequenced in a study of beta chain features in type 1 diabetes. Since all of the isolated RNA was reverse transcribed, expressed TCRB transcripts were what got sequenced. Produced via immunoSEQ multiplex PCR; TCRdb's table is partial and in-frame only. The sample shows about 350,000 clones, about 18% of them seen only once. Sequencing input: naive CD4+ T cells from blood. All receptors come from a woman aged 18-29 years in good health.

The table lists this clone with a few counts. This chain connects TRBV6-1 to TRBJ1-6, with TRBD1 identical over 7 bases. Trimming cost V 5 bases and J 7 bases; bases outside gene matches: 8. CDR1 is MNHNS, CDR2 SASEGT, per germline. The CDR3 runs to 15 residues. In nucleotides, the CDR3 is TGTGCCAGCAGTACCCGACAGGGTGGGAATTCACCCCTCCACTTT. It yields the protein CASSTRQGGNSPLHF.

The J gene is TRBJ1-1, the V gene TRBV7-9, with no clear D. The CDR3 sequence is 11 residues long. V lost 5 bases and J 7 bases, leaving 8 bases between the germline ends. Per germline, CDR1 SEHNR and CDR2 FQNEAQ (reference sequence). CDR3 region: CASSPGGEAFF. The CDR3 DNA sequence: TGTGCCAGCAGCCCAGGTGGTGAAGCTTTCTTT.

V gene TRBV7-8 combines with J gene TRBJ2-2; 11 nucleotides match TRBD2. V lost 5 bases and J lost 2; bases outside the gene matches: 4. The CDR3 is made up of 16 amino acids. Germline-derived CDR1 and CDR2 are SGHVS and FQNEAQ. The CDR3 spells CASSRTSGPNTGELFF. The CDR3 nucleotides read TGTGCCAGCAGCCGGACTAGCGGGCCTAACACCGGGGAGCTGTTTTTT.

This clone occurred a few times. The chain employs TRBV7-9 and TRBJ1-3; D unclear. The CDR3 has 14 amino acids. Trimming cost V 6 bases and J 4 bases, with 13 bases left between them. In germline, CDR1 is SEHNR, CDR2 FQNEAQ (reference sequence). For the CDR3, the DNA is TGTGCCAGCAGGGAACCGGGTCTCGGAAACACCATATATTTT. Encoded protein: CASREPGLGNTIYF.

V and J are TRBV4-1 and TRBJ1-2; 7 bases agree with TRBD1. This CDR3 spans 18 amino acids. The V segment lost 0 bases and the J segment 2 bases; nucleotides outside the gene matches: 12. Germline V lookup: CDR1 MGHRA, CDR2 YSYEKL. The CDR3 sequence: CASSQDLGQTAANYGYTF. Written as DNA, the CDR3 is TGCGCCAGCAGCCAAGATTTGGGACAGACCGCCGCGAACTATGGCTACACCTTC.

This chain links TRBV18 with TRBJ1-2, with no clear D. The ends were cut back, 1 base at V and 0 bases at J, with 12 bases in the middle. Germline V gene data show CDR1 as KGHSH and CDR2 as LQKENI. CDR3 length equals 16 residues. The CDR3 protein is CASSPLEERTNYGYTF. CDR3 bases: TGTGCCAGCTCACCACTTGAGGAAAGGACTAACTATGGCTACACCTTC.

This clone has a handful of counts. The rearrangement uses TRBV18 and TRBJ2-1; 9 nucleotides align to TRBD1. The junction had 4 bases not matched to a gene; V was cut back by 6 bases and J by 4 bases. The germline gives CDR1 KGHSH, CDR2 LQKENI. The CDR3 runs 14 residues. CDR3 nucleotides: TGTGCCAGCTCCCGGGACAGGGTATACAATGAGCAGTTCTTC. Its protein is CASSRDRVYNEQFF. The entire variable domain, with the rest obtained from reference TRBV18 and TRBJ2-1, is as follows: NAGVMQNPRHLVRRRGQEARLRCSPMKGHSHVYWYRQLPEEGLKFMVYLQKENIIDESGMPKERFSAEFPKEGPSILRIQQVVRGDSAAYFCASSRDRVYNEQFFGPGTRLTVL.

The chain couples TRBV5-6 to TRBJ1-5; 8 bases fit TRBD1. With V trimmed by 0 bases and J by 2 bases, 7 bases remained unmatched. The CDR3 extends over 17 amino acids. Germline loops: CDR1 SGHDT, CDR2 YYEEEE. For the CDR3, the DNA is TGTGCCAGCAGCTTGGATGACAGGGGTTATGGCAATCAGCCCCAGCATTTT. This gives the protein CASSLDDRGYGNQPQHF.

This chain joins TRBV5-1 and TRBJ2-7; no clear D. V lost 0 bases to trimming and J lost 0 bases, with 10 bases between them. CDR1 is SGHRS, CDR2 YFSETQ, per germline. The CDR3 totals 15 residues. CDR3 in amino acids: CASSLAGSPSYEQYF. For the CDR3, the DNA is TGCGCCAGCAGCTTGGCAGGTTCCCCCTCCTACGAGCAGTACTTC. Full variable domain (missing parts from reference TRBV5-1 and TRBJ2-7): KAGVTQTPRYLIKTRGQQVTLSCSPISGHRSVSWYQQTPGQGLQFLFEYFSETQRNKGNFPGRFSGRQFSNSRSEMNVSTLELGDSALYLCASSLAGSPSYEQYFGPGTRLTVT.

This rearrangement joins TRBV7-2 to TRBJ1-4; D is perhaps TRBD1 (5 bases). Germline V gene data show CDR1 as SGHTA and CDR2 as FQGNSA. This CDR3 comprises 14 residues. V lost 2 bases to trimming and J lost 7 bases, with 11 bases between them. The CDR3: CASSLSGRSEKLFF. CDR3 DNA sequence: TGTGCCAGCAGCTTATCAGGGAGGAGTGAAAAACTGTTTTTT.

This chain uses TRBV29-1 with TRBJ1-2; TRBD1 aligns across 9 bases. This CDR3 spans 13 amino acids. Trimming removed 5 bases from V and 6 bases from J; junction bases left unmatched: 7. Germline loops: CDR1 SQVTM, CDR2 ANQGSEA. CDR3 nucleotide sequence: TGCAGCGTTCGCGGGACAGGGACGGATGGCTACACCTTC. This gives the protein CSVRGTGTDGYTF.

Here the CDR3 DNA reads TGTGCCAGCAGCCAAGATACAGGGCGGTCACCCCTCCACTTT. This codes for CASSQDTGRSPLHF. The chain uses TRBV14 and TRBJ1-6, with a possible D match to TRBD1 (6 bases). Deletions cut 0 bases from V and 10 bases from J, with 10 bases between. The germline CDR1 and CDR2 sequences are SGHDN and FVKESK. The CDR3 spans 14 residues.

The V gene is TRBV15, the J gene TRBJ2-3; unclear D gene. CDR1 is LNHNV, CDR2 YYDKDF, per germline (reference sequence). Between the trimmed V and J ends, which lost 6 bases and 2 bases, there was a span of 6 bases. The CDR3 runs to 12 residues. The CDR3 DNA sequence: TGTGCCACCAGAAAGCACACAGATACGCAGTATTTT. Translating it yields CATRKHTDTQYF.

V and J are TRBV30 and TRBJ1-1; 9 bases agree with TRBD1. Germline CDR1 GTSNPN, CDR2 SVGIG (reference sequence). Trimming cost V 4 bases and J 5 bases; bases outside gene matches: 8. This CDR3 has 14 amino acids. CDR3 coding DNA: TGTGCCTGGACCTTGGGACAGGGCGGAACTGAAGCTTTCTTT. This gives the protein CAWTLGQGGTEAFF.

The gene calls are TRBV6-1 and TRBJ2-1; a weak D match, TRBD1 (6 bases). CDR1 is MNHNS, CDR2 SASEGT, per germline. Trimming removed 1 base at V and 0 bases at J, with 10 bases between. The CDR3 loop spans 16 amino acids. CDR3 residues: CASSEGTAISYNEQFF. The CDR3 DNA sequence: TGTGCCAGCAGTGAAGGGACAGCGATCTCCTACAATGAGCAGTTCTTC.

V usage is TRBV19 and J usage is TRBJ1-1, with TRBD1 matching 7 bases. Germline trimming cut 6 bases from V and 0 bases from J; bases unmatched to any gene: 4. The CDR3 consists of 14 residues. Germline CDR1 reads LNHDA; CDR2 reads SQIVND (reference sequence). For the CDR3, the DNA is TGTGCCAGTAGAATGGGACAGATGAACACTGAAGCTTTCTTT. Translated, it gives CASRMGQMNTEAFF.

This clone was seen only a few times. The chain uses TRBV7-9 and TRBJ1-1; D is unresolved. CDR3 size: 17 residues. The germline V gene has CDR1 SEHNR and CDR2 FQNEAQ (reference sequence). Trimming removed 2 bases from V and 0 bases from J, with 16 bases in between. CDR3 DNA: TGTGCCAGCAGCTTACCGGGGAGGCTTTTAATGAACACTGAAGCTTTCTTT. Protein: CASSLPGRLLMNTEAFF.

The gene calls are TRBV30 and TRBJ2-1; weak D call: TRBD2 (5 bases). With 8 bases removed from V and 3 bases from J, the gap between germline ends came to 8 bases. CDR1 GTSNPN and CDR2 SVGIG come from the germline V gene (reference sequence). The CDR3 spans 11 residues. The chain's CDR3 is CAGAVYNEQFF. The CDR3 coding sequence is TGTGCCGGAGCGGTCTACAATGAGCAGTTCTTC. Full variable domain (remainder filled in from reference TRBV30 and TRBJ2-1): SQTIHQWPATLVQPVGSPLSLECTVEGTSNPNLYWYRQAAGRGLQLLFYSVGIGQISSEVPQNLSASRPQDRQFILSSKKLLLSDSGFYLCAGAVYNEQFFGPGTRLTVL.

This clone was counted a single time. The chain carries TRBV5-1 and TRBJ2-3, with TRBD1 identical over 7 bases. Germline CDR1 is SGHRS and CDR2 is YFSETQ. V lost 4 bases and J lost 3; bases outside the gene matches: 8. This CDR3 region has 15 residues. The CDR3 protein is CASSPQGQWTDTQYF. Written as DNA, the CDR3 is TGCGCCAGCAGCCCGCAGGGACAGTGGACAGATACGCAGTATTTT.

The chain couples TRBV6-6 to TRBJ2-4; 13 nucleotides line up with TRBD2. This CDR3 is built from 14 residues. The V gene end was trimmed by 7 bases and the J gene end by 7 bases; junction bases not matched to a gene: 4. Germline V gene lookup returns CDR1 MNHNY and CDR2 SVGAGI (reference sequence). CDR3: CASTPTSGRNIQYF. The CDR3 DNA sequence: TGTGCCAGCACCCCGACTAGCGGGAGGAACATTCAGTACTTC.

The J gene is TRBJ2-1, the V gene TRBV9; D perhaps matches TRBD2 (6 bases). The CDR3 extends over 13 amino acids. Trimming took 4 bases from V and 9 from J, leaving 14 bases between them. Germline values: CDR1 SGDLS, CDR2 YYNGEE. CDR3 sequence (DNA): TGTGCCAGCAGCCCGGGACTCCCGATTGAGCAGTTCTTC. This sequence encodes CASSPGLPIEQFF. The whole variable domain, remainder taken from reference TRBV9 and TRBJ2-1, is DSGVTQTPKHLITATGQRVTLRCSPRSGDLSVYWYQQSLDQGLQFLIQYYNGEERAKGNILERFSAQQFPDLHSELNLSSLELGDSALYFCASSPGLPIEQFFGPGTRLTVL.

This clone was found a few times. The chain uses TRBV7-8 and TRBJ2-3; D may be TRBD2 (6 bases). CDR1 and CDR2 from the germline V gene are SGHVS and FQNEAQ. CDR3 length: 12 residues. V lost 1 base, J lost 9 bases, and 8 bases lay in between. As DNA, the CDR3 is TGTGCCAGCAGCTTAGTGGAGGGGACGCAGTATTTT. This sequence encodes CASSLVEGTQYF.

This clone has only a few counts. The chain uses TRBV20-1 and TRBJ2-1; D not certain. The germline V gene has CDR1 DFQATT and CDR2 SNEGSKA (reference sequence). The CDR3 spans 11 residues. The germline V and J ends were trimmed by 6 bases and 0 bases, with 3 bases remaining between them. CDR3 region: CSASSYNEQFF. The CDR3 nucleotides are TGCAGTGCCTCCTCCTACAATGAGCAGTTCTTC.

As to this clone: At one end the junction does not follow the germline gene, possibly because of a read error. This chain's CDR3 is CASSSHPGTSNTGELFF. DNA of the CDR3: TGTGCTAGCAGCTCACACCCGGGGACTTCGAACACCGGGGAGCTGTTTTTT. The genes are TRBV7-7 and TRBJ2-2; tentatively, D is TRBD2 (6 bases). Looked up from germline, CDR1 is SSHAT and CDR2 is FNYEAQ (reference sequence). CDR3 length: 17 residues.

This chain links TRBV13 with TRBJ2-1; D is possibly TRBD2 (6 bases). The CDR3 contains 15 residues. CDR1 PRHDT and CDR2 FYEKMQ come from the germline V gene (reference sequence). Between the trimmed V and J ends, which lost 2 bases and 8 bases, there was a span of 16 bases. For the CDR3, the DNA is TGTGCCAGCAGCTTACTCCGGAGGGTATCGGATGAGCAGTTCTTC. Its translation: CASSLLRRVSDEQFF. Full variable domain (missing parts from reference TRBV13 and TRBJ2-1): AAGVIQSPRHLIKEKRETATLKCYPIPRHDTVYWYQQGPGQDPQFLISFYEKMQSDKGSIPDRFSAQQFSDYHSELNMSSLELGDSALYFCASSLLRRVSDEQFFGPGTRLTVL.

The chain carries TRBV9 and TRBJ2-3; 13 bases line up with TRBD2. V lost 3 bases, J lost 5 bases, and 9 bases stayed unmatched. From germline, CDR1 is SGDLS and CDR2 YYNGEE. There are 17 residues in the CDR3. The CDR3 DNA follows: TGTGCCAGCAGCGCGACTCCCCGGACTAGCGGGAGAGATACGCAGTATTTT. It specifies CASSATPRTSGRDTQYF.

This chain connects TRBV11-2 to TRBJ2-5, with 9 bases aligning to TRBD2. V trimming: 1 base; J trimming: 5 bases; junction bases outside the gene matches: 8. The CDR3 extends over 16 amino acids. Germline CDR1 SGHAT, CDR2 FQNNGV. CDR3 DNA sequence: TGTGCCAGCAGCTTAGCGACCGGGACTAGCTTGGAGACCCAGTACTTC. Translating gives CASSLATGTSLETQYF.

The table lists this clone with a few counts. This rearrangement joins TRBV18 to TRBJ2-5, with D perhaps TRBD2 (5 bases). Germline V lookup: CDR1 KGHSH, CDR2 LQKENI. V gave up 8 bases and J gave up 2 bases, with 9 bases separating them. The CDR3 contains 12 residues. CDR3 protein: CASAEGQETQYF. The CDR3 coding sequence is TGTGCCAGCGCCGAGGGACAAGAGACCCAGTACTTC.

This clone was recorded a few times. The genes are TRBV6-6 and TRBJ1-5; D ambiguous. The CDR3 consists of 14 residues. V was shortened by 4 bases and J by 4 bases, with 11 bases between the two germline ends. Germline-derived CDR1 and CDR2 are MNHNY and SVGAGI (reference sequence). CDR3 region: CASSSSGRNQPQHF. The CDR3 coding sequence is TGTGCCAGCAGTTCATCGGGGAGGAATCAGCCCCAGCATTTT.

V and J are TRBV2 and TRBJ2-7, with 10 bases lining up with TRBD2. Germline values: CDR1 SNHLY, CDR2 FYNNEI. This CDR3 has 13 amino acids. The V and J ends lost 6 bases and 4 bases, in that order; junction bases with no gene match: 3. This CDR3 reads CASRSSGSYEQYF. The DNA for the CDR3 is TGTGCCAGCAGATCTAGCGGGAGTTACGAGCAGTACTTC.